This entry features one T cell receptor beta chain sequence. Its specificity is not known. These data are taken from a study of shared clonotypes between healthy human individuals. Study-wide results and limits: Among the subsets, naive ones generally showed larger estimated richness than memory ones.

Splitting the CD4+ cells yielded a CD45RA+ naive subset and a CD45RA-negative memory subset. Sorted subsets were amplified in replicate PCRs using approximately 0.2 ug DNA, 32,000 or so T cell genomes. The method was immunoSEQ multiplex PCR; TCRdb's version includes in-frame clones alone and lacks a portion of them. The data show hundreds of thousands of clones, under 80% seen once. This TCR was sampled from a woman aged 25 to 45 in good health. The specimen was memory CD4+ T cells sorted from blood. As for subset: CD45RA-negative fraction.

CDR3 nucleotides: TGTGCCAGCAGCCGCGGCGGTTTCCAAGAGACCCAGTACTTC. This gives the protein CASSRGGFQETQYF. V is TRBV11-3 and J is TRBJ2-5; D is unresolved. The germline gives CDR1 SGHNT, CDR2 YENEEA. The ends were cut back, 5 bases at V and 1 base at J, with 11 bases in the middle. CDR3 length equals 14 residues.